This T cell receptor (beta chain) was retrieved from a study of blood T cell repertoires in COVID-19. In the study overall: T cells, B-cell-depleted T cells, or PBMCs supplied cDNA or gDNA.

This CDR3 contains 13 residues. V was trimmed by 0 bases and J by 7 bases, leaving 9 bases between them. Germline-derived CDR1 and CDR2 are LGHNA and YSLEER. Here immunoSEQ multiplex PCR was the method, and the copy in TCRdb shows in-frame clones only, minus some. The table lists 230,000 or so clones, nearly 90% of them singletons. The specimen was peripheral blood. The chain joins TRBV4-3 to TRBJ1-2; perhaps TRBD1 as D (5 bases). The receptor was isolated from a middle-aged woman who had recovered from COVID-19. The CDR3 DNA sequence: TGCGCCAGCAGCCAAGAACGACAGAGTGGCTACACCTTC. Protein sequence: CASSQERQSGYTF.